The 25 T cell receptor beta chains given below trace back to one sample, sequenced in a study of shared clonotypes between healthy human individuals. Generated by immunoSEQ multiplex PCR, the TCRdb table keeps only in-frame clones and is missing some. The sample records about 380,000 clones, 96% being singletons. Specimen: memory CD8+ T cells sorted from blood. Subset meaning: CD45RO+ cells pooled with CCR7-negative TemRA cells. The receptors were gathered from a man younger than 40 in good health.

V usage is TRBV5-8 and J usage is TRBJ1-5, with D possibly matching TRBD1 (5 bases). The CDR3 totals 15 residues. V was pared by 4 bases and J by 4 bases, with 15 bases between. In germline, CDR1 is SGHTS, CDR2 YDEGEE. CDR3 loop: CASSGGEDRNQPQHF. The CDR3 nucleotides are TGTGCCAGCAGCGGAGGGGAGGATAGGAATCAGCCCCAGCATTTT.

The chain carries TRBV11-2 and TRBJ2-2, with D perhaps matching TRBD1 (6 bases). The V and J ends lost 5 bases and 7 bases respectively, with 17 bases between them. CDR1 and CDR2 from the germline V gene are SGHAT and FQNNGV. CDR3 size: 15 residues. The CDR3 region is CASSPTWGHHGELFF. The CDR3 DNA sequence: TGTGCCAGCAGCCCGACGTGGGGACACCACGGGGAGCTGTTTTTT.

As for this clone: The same CDR3 also results from other DNA sequences found in this sample. The gene calls are TRBV18 and TRBJ2-1, with 11 nucleotides matching TRBD2. V trimming: 3 bases; J trimming: 7 bases; junction bases outside the gene matches: 5. Germline CDR1 KGHSH, CDR2 LQKENI. CDR3 length equals 15 residues. The CDR3, as DNA: TGTGCCAGCTCACCGCTAGCGGGAGGTGGTAATGAGCAGTTCTTC. It is translated as CASSPLAGGGNEQFF. Complete variable domain (other parts from reference TRBV18 and TRBJ2-1): NAGVMQNPRHLVRRRGQEARLRCSPMKGHSHVYWYRQLPEEGLKFMVYLQKENIIDESGMPKERFSAEFPKEGPSILRIQQVVRGDSAAYFCASSPLAGGGNEQFFGPGTRLTVL.

The gene calls are TRBV7-9 and TRBJ2-7; 13 bases are a match to TRBD2. Germline assignment: CDR1 SEHNR and CDR2 FQNEAQ (reference sequence). The V and J ends lost 5 bases and 6 bases, in that order; junction bases with no gene match: 13. The CDR3 runs to 17 residues. The CDR3 spells CASSPPTGTSGTSEQYF. The CDR3 DNA reads as TGTGCCAGCAGCCCCCCTACCGGGACTAGCGGGACGAGCGAGCAGTACTTC.

The chain combines TRBV6-6 with TRBJ2-5; 8 bases match TRBD1. The assigned J gene may be wrong: the sequence end matches TRBJ2-7 better. Germline V lookup: CDR1 MNHNY, CDR2 SVGAGI (reference sequence). This CDR3 is built from 15 residues. This CDR3 is CASSYNPGQAYEQYF. CDR3 DNA sequence: TGTGCCAGCAGTTACAATCCGGGACAGGCCTACGAGCAGTACTTC.

The CDR3 sequence is CASRDSSYNEQFF. CDR3 nucleotide sequence: TGTGCCAGCAGGGACAGCTCCTACAATGAGCAGTTCTTC. The chain has TRBV27 and TRBJ2-1, with TRBD1 as a possible D gene (6 bases). CDR1 is MNHEY and CDR2 is SMNVEV in the germline V gene (reference sequence). V lost 6 bases and J lost 0, with 6 bases in between. The length of the CDR3 is 13 residues.

V and J are TRBV14 and TRBJ1-2; perhaps TRBD1 as D (6 bases). Looked up from germline, CDR1 is SGHDN and CDR2 is FVKESK. Trimming pared 0 bases from V and 8 bases from J, leaving 13 bases between. This CDR3 is built from 14 residues. The CDR3: CASSQERLGGGYTF. The CDR3 nucleotides read TGTGCCAGCAGCCAAGAAAGACTGGGGGGCGGCTACACCTTC.

The chain links TRBV25-1 to TRBJ2-1; D is unresolved. CDR3 length equals 13 residues. The V and J ends lost 6 bases and 0 bases respectively, with 6 bases between them. Germline V lookup: CDR1 MGHDK, CDR2 SYGVNS. CDR3 nucleotides: TGTGCCAGCAGGACAAGCTCCTACAATGAGCAGTTCTTC. Protein sequence: CASRTSSYNEQFF.

The DNA for the CDR3 is TGTGCCTGGAGGGGAGGACCGGCCGACAGTTACGAGCAGTACTTC. Translated: CAWRGGPADSYEQYF. This chain uses TRBV30 with TRBJ2-7; D is possibly TRBD2 (6 bases). V lost 3 bases and J lost 4, with 19 bases in between. This CDR3 is 15 amino acids long. Germline lookup yields CDR1 GTSNPN and CDR2 SVGIG (reference sequence).

In DNA form, the CDR3 reads TGTGCCAGCAGCTCTGGACAGGGGCAAATAGATACGCAGTATTTT. Amino acid sequence: CASSSGQGQIDTQYF. The rearrangement joins TRBV5-6 to TRBJ2-3; 9 positions agree with TRBD1. Trimming cost V 3 bases and J 5 bases; bases outside gene matches: 7. Per germline, CDR1 SGHDT and CDR2 YYEEEE. This CDR3 spans 15 amino acids.

This rearrangement joins TRBV28 to TRBJ2-2; 9 nucleotides match TRBD2. V gave up 4 bases and J gave up 0 bases; unmatched junction bases: 3. The CDR3 covers 16 residues. CDR1 is MDHEN, CDR2 SYDVKM, per germline. In DNA, the CDR3 is TGTGCCAGCAGTTCCCTAGCGGGGCCGAACACCGGGGAGCTGTTTTTT. Translated, it gives CASSSLAGPNTGELFF.

The chain recombines TRBV20-1 with TRBJ1-2; TRBD1 matches at 8 bases. This CDR3 contains 10 residues. Germline V lookup: CDR1 DFQATT, CDR2 SNEGSKA (reference sequence). The CDR3 bases are TGCAGGACAGGGGACTATGGCTACACCTTC. It yields the protein CRTGDYGYTF.

The rearrangement links TRBV30 to TRBJ2-3, with D perhaps TRBD1 (6 bases). From germline, CDR1 is GTSNPN and CDR2 SVGIG (reference sequence). V lost 5 bases, J lost 1 base, and 10 bases lay in between. The CDR3 spans 13 residues. CDR3 DNA sequence: TGTGCCTGGCAAGCAGGGGGCACAGATACGCAGTATTTT. This gives the protein CAWQAGGTDTQYF.

The chain couples TRBV30 to TRBJ2-7; 8 nucleotides agree with TRBD2. Germline CDR1 is GTSNPN and CDR2 is SVGIG (reference sequence). The trim removed 2 bases at V and 7 bases at J, leaving 13 bases unmatched. This CDR3 has 15 amino acids. The CDR3 loop reads CAWSSVREGLGEQYF. CDR3 sequence (DNA): TGTGCCTGGAGTTCAGTACGGGAGGGCCTAGGAGAGCAGTACTTC.

CDR3 amino acids: CASSVGTSGSLLSYEQYF. The CDR3 bases are TGTGCCAGCAGCGTAGGTACTAGCGGGAGCCTCCTCTCCTACGAGCAGTACTTC. V gene TRBV9 combines with J gene TRBJ2-7; 11 bases fit TRBD2. The CDR3 runs 18 residues. Losses at the gene ends were 0 bases for V and 0 bases for J; bases not matched to a gene: 8. Germline CDR1 is SGDLS and CDR2 is YYNGEE.

With respect to this clone: The sample carries other DNA sequences with the same CDR3. The V gene is TRBV29-1, the J gene TRBJ2-5; 9 bases agree with TRBD1. Germline V gives CDR1 SQVTM, CDR2 ANQGSEA. CDR3 size: 12 residues. V shed 4 bases and J 5 bases; nucleotides not matched to a gene: 2. The CDR3 reads CSVGTGAETQYF. The CDR3 DNA sequence: TGCAGCGTTGGGACAGGGGCCGAGACCCAGTACTTC.

The V and J genes are TRBV19 and TRBJ2-1, with 7 bases aligning to TRBD2. Trimming took 4 bases from V and 5 from J; bases not matched to a gene: 8. The CDR3 loop spans 15 amino acids. Germline values: CDR1 LNHDA, CDR2 SQIVND (reference sequence). The CDR3 bases are TGTGCCAGTAGTAGGCGGGAGCACGTGGACAATGAGCAGTTCTTC. Encoded protein: CASSRREHVDNEQFF.

The chain recombines TRBV5-1 with TRBJ1-3, with TRBD1 as a possible D gene (5 bases). CDR1 and CDR2 from the germline V gene are SGHRS and YFSETQ. Trimming took off 4 bases at V and 0 bases at J, with 11 bases between the two ends. CDR3 size: 15 residues. The CDR3 sequence: CASSQIGGSGNTIYF. For the CDR3, the DNA is TGCGCCAGCAGCCAAATCGGGGGCTCTGGAAACACCATATATTTT.

A word on this clone: This specimen includes other DNA sequences encoding the same CDR3. The chain employs TRBV28 and TRBJ2-7; perhaps D is TRBD1 or TRBD2 (5 bases each). The CDR3 runs to 14 residues. V was shortened by 2 bases and J by 3 bases, with 11 bases between the two germline ends. Germline CDR1 reads MDHEN; CDR2 reads SYDVKM. The CDR3 here is CASSLGGSGYEQYF. CDR3 DNA: TGTGCCAGCAGTTTAGGGGGAAGTGGCTACGAGCAGTACTTC.

This clone was detected only once. The chain is built from TRBV23-1 and TRBJ1-1; possible D gene TRBD1, 6 bases. TRBV23-1 is placed among ORFs of uncertain function. This CDR3 comprises 20 residues. With 0 bases removed from V and 4 bases from J, the gap between germline ends came to 27 bases. The CDR3 DNA reads as TGCGCCAGCAGTCAATCGGAGAATGGAAGGAACAGGGACAACTTCACTGAAGCTTTCTTT. Translation gives CASSQSENGRNRDNFTEAFF.

The rearrangement joins TRBV29-1 to TRBJ2-7; 9 nucleotides align to TRBD1. The CDR3 has 14 amino acids. Germline loops: CDR1 SQVTM, CDR2 ANQGSEA. The V segment lost 6 bases and the J segment 6 bases; nucleotides outside the gene matches: 12. The CDR3 here is CSVVGGQGLIEQYF. CDR3 coding DNA: TGCAGCGTCGTGGGGGGACAGGGCCTCATCGAGCAGTACTTC.

The chain combines TRBV5-6 with TRBJ2-3; 10 bases match TRBD2. The CDR3 totals 18 residues. V shed 0 bases and J 2 bases; nucleotides not matched to a gene: 9. CDR1 is SGHDT, CDR2 YYEEEE, per germline. The CDR3 reads CASSLAGRTSGTTDTQYF. CDR3 coding DNA: TGTGCCAGCAGCTTGGCGGGCAGAACTAGCGGGACCACAGATACGCAGTATTTT.

The gene calls are TRBV19 and TRBJ1-3; D not resolved. This CDR3 region has 12 residues. Germline loops: CDR1 LNHDA, CDR2 SQIVND (reference sequence). Trimming pared 7 bases from V and 2 bases from J, leaving 6 bases between. The CDR3 sequence: CASTLPGNTIYF. The CDR3 DNA reads TGTGCCAGTACCTTGCCTGGAAACACCATATATTTT.

The rearrangement uses TRBV4-1 and TRBJ2-7; D may be TRBD2 (6 bases). Trimming cost V 0 bases and J 1 base, with 10 bases left between them. Germline V gene data show CDR1 as MGHRA and CDR2 as YSYEKL. The CDR3 is 15 residues long. CDR3 in amino acids: CASSQDPGTSYEQYF. The CDR3 DNA follows: TGCGCCAGCAGCCAAGATCCCGGGACTTCCTACGAGCAGTACTTC.

This rearrangement joins TRBV5-5 to TRBJ2-2; 9 bases agree with TRBD1. Germline V lookup: CDR1 SGHKS, CDR2 YYEKEE (reference sequence). This CDR3 has 16 amino acids. V dropped 4 bases and J dropped 1; count of bases not matched to a gene: 5. The CDR3 protein is CASSQQGAVNTGELFF. CDR3 DNA sequence: TGTGCCAGCAGCCAACAGGGGGCGGTGAACACCGGGGAGCTGTTTTTT.